One T cell receptor (beta chain) is described in this entry. Its antigen is unidentified. Trimming stripped 2 bases from V and 0 bases from J, with 14 bases between. Germline CDR1 MNHEY, CDR2 SMNVEV (reference sequence). The CDR3 extends over 18 amino acids. Naive CD8 cells were CD45RO-negative, positively selected for CCR7, excluding terminally differentiated effector memory CD45RA+ cells. The data were produced by immunoSEQ multiplex PCR, yet TCRdb's version contains in-frame clones alone and is incomplete. The sample includes about 2.1 million clones, about 94% of them seen just once. These data are taken from a study of shared clonotypes between healthy human individuals. In the study overall: Each donor's CD8 memory used one plate, CD8 naive two, each CD4 subset three.

Study results and limitations: Larger richness was generally estimated for naive than memory subsets.

The chain uses TRBV27 and TRBJ2-6; a possible D gene is TRBD1 (6 bases). Specimen: naive CD8+ T cells from PBMCs. The TCR originated in a man between 18 and 29 years old in good health. Some clones in this sample may be carry-over from other donors' samples. CDR3 coding DNA: TGTGCCAGCAGTTTACGGCAGGGGACCATCTCTGGGGCCAACGTCCTGACTTTC. This gives the protein CASSLRQGTISGANVLTF. Variable domain in full (rest from reference TRBV27 and TRBJ2-6): EAQVTQNPRYLITVTGKKLTVTCSQNMNHEYMSWYRQDPGLGLRQIYYSMNVEVTDKGDVPEGYKVSRKEKRNFPLILESPSPNQTSLYFCASSLRQGTISGANVLTFGAGSRLTVL.